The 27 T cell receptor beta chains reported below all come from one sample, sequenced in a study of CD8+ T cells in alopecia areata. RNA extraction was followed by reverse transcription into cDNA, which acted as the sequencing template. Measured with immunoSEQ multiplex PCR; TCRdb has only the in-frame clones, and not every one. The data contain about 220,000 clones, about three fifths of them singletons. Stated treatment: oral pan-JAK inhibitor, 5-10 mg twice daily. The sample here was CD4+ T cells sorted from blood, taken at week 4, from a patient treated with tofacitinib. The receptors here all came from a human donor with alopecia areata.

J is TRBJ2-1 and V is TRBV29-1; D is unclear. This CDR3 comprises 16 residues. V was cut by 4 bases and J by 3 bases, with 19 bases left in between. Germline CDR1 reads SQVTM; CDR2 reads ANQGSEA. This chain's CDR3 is CSVVSGWDASYNEQFF. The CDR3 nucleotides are TGCAGCGTTGTAAGTGGGTGGGATGCCAGCTACAATGAGCAGTTCTTC.

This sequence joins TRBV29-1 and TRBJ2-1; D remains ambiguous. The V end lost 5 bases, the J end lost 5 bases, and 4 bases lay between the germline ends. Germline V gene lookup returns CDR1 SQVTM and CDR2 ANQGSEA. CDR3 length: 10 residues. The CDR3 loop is CSVRNNEQFF. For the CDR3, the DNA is TGCAGCGTTCGAAACAATGAGCAGTTCTTC.

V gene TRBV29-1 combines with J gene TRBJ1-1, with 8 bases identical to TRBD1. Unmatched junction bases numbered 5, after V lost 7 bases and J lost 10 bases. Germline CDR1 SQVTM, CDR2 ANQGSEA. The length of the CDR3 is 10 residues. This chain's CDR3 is CSAGQVGAFF. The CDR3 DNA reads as TGCAGCGCGGGACAGGTGGGAGCTTTCTTT.

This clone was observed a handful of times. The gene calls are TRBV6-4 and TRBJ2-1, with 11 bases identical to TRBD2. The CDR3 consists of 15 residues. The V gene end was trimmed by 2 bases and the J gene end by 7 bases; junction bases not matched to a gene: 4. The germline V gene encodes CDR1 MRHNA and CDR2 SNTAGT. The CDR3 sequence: CASSDASGGSNEQFF. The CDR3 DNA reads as TGTGCCAGCAGTGACGCTAGCGGGGGGTCGAATGAGCAGTTCTTC.

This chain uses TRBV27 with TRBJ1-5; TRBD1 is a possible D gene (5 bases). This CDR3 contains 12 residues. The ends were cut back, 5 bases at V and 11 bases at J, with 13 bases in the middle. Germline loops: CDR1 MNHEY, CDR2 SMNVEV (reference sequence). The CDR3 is CASSRRGEAQHF. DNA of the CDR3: TGTGCCAGCAGTCGGCGAGGGGAAGCCCAGCATTTT.

The CDR3 region is CASSSQRGTEAFF. The CDR3 coding sequence is TGTGCCAGCAGCTCCCAGAGAGGGACTGAAGCTTTCTTT. The genes are TRBV7-2 and TRBJ1-1; D is unclear. V was trimmed by 4 bases and J by 5 bases, leaving 11 bases between them. Germline loops: CDR1 SGHTA, CDR2 FQGNSA. The CDR3 runs to 13 residues.

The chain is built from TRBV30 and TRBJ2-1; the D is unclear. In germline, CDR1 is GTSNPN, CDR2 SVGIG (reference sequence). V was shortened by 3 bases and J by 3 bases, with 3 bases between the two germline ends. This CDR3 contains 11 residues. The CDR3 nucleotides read TGTGCCTGGAGAGACTACAATGAGCAGTTCTTC. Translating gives CAWRDYNEQFF.

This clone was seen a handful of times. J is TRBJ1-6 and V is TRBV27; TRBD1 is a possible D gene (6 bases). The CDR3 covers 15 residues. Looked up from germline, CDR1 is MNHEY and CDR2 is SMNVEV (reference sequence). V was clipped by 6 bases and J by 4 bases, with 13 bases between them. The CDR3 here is CASRQGQIYNSPLHF. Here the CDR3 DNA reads TGTGCCAGCAGGCAAGGACAGATTTATAATTCACCCCTCCACTTT.

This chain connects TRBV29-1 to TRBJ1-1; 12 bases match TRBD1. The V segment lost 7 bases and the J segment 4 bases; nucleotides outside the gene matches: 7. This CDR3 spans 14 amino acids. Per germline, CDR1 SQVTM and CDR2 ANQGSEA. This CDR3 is CSAGTGGGSTEAFF. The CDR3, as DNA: TGCAGCGCGGGGACAGGGGGCGGGAGCACTGAAGCTTTCTTT.

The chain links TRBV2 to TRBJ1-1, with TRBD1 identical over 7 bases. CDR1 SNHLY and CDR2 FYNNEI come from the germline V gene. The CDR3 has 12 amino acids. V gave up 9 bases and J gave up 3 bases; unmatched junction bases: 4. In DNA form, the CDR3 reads TGTGCCAGTACCCAGGGGGACACTGAAGCTTTCTTT. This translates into CASTQGDTEAFF.

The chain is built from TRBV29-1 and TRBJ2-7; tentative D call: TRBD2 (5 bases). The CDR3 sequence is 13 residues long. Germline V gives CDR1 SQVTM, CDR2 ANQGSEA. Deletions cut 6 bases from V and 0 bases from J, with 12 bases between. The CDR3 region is CSVLDGSSYEQYF. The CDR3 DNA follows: TGCAGCGTACTAGACGGTAGCTCCTACGAGCAGTACTTC.

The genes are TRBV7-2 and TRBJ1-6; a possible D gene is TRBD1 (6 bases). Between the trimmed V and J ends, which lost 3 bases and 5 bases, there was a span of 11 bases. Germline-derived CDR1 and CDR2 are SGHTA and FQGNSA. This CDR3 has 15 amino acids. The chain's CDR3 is CASSFNRADNSPLHF. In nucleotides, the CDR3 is TGTGCCAGCAGCTTTAACAGGGCCGATAATTCACCCCTCCACTTT.

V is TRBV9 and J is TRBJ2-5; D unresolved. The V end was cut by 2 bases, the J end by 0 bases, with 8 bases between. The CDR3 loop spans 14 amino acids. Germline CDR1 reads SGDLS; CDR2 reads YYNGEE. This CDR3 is CASSVPDYQETQYF. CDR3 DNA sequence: TGTGCCAGCAGCGTTCCAGACTACCAAGAGACCCAGTACTTC.

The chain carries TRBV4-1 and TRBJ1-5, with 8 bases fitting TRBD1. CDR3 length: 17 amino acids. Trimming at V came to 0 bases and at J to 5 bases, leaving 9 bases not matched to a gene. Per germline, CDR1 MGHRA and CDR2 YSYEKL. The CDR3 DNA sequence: TGCGCCAGCAGCCAAGACCCTAACGCAGGGGGCTATCAGCCCCAGCATTTT. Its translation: CASSQDPNAGGYQPQHF.

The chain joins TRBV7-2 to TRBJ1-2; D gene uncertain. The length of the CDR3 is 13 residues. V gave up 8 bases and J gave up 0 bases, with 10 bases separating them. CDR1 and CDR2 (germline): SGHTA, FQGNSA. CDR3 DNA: TGTGCCAGCCAGGTACAGACTAACTATGGCTACACCTTC. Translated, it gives CASQVQTNYGYTF. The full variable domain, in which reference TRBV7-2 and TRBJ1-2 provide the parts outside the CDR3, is GAGVSQSPSNKVTEKGKDVELRCDPISGHTALYWYRQSLGQGLEFLIYFQGNSAPDKSGLPSDRFSAERTGGSVSTLTIQRTQQEDSAVYLCASQVQTNYGYTFGSGTRLTVV.

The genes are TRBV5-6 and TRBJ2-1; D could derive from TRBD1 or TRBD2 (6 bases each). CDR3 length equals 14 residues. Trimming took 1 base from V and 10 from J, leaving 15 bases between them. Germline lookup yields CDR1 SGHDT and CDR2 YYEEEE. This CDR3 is CASSLRGPFNEQFF. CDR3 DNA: TGTGCCAGCAGCTTGCGGGGGCCGTTTAACGAGCAGTTCTTC.

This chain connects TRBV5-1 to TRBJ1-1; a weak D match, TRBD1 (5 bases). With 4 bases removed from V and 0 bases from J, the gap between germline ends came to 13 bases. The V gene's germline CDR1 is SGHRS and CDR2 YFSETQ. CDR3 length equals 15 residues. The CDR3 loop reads CASSLQEDMNTEAFF. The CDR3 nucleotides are TGCGCCAGCAGCCTCCAGGAGGACATGAACACTGAAGCTTTCTTT.

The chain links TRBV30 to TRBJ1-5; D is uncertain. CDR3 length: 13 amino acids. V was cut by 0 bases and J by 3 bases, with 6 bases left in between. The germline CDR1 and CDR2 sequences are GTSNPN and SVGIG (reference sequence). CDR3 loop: CAWSVQLNQPQHF. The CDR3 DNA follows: TGTGCCTGGAGTGTACAGCTCAATCAGCCCCAGCATTTT.

The DNA of the CDR3 is TGTGCCAGCAGCCCGACAGGTGCCTACGAGCAGTACTTC. It is translated as CASSPTGAYEQYF. The rearrangement uses TRBV7-3 and TRBJ2-7; D might be TRBD1 (6 bases). This CDR3 region has 13 residues. V was shortened by 5 bases and J by 2 bases, with 10 bases between the two germline ends. Germline CDR1 and CDR2: SGHTA and FQGTGA.

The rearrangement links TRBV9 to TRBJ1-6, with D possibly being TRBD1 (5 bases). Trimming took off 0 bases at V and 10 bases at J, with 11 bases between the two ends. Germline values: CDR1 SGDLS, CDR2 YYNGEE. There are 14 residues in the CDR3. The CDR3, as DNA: TGTGCCAGCAGCGTAGCAGGGTTAGGGTCACCCCTCCACTTT. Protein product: CASSVAGLGSPLHF.

This CDR3 reads CASSGGQYSYEQYF. The CDR3 bases are TGTGCCAGCAGCGGGGGACAGTACTCCTACGAGCAGTACTTC. This chain connects TRBV7-9 to TRBJ2-7, with 7 bases that match TRBD1. Trimming cost V 5 bases and J 0 bases; bases outside gene matches: 4. The CDR3 is made up of 14 amino acids. Germline V CDR1 and CDR2: SEHNR, FQNEAQ (reference sequence).

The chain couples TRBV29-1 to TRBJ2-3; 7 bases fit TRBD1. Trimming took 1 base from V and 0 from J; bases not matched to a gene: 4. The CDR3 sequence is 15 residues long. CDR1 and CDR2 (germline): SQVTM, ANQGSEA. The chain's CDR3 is CSVEATGASTDTQYF. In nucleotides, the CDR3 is TGCAGCGTTGAAGCCACAGGGGCTAGCACAGATACGCAGTATTTT.

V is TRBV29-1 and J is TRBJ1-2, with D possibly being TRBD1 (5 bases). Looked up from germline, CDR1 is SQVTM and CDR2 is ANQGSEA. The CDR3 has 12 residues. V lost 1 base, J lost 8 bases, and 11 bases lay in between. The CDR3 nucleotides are TGCAGCGTTGAAGGGCGGCGGGACGGCTACACCTTC. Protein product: CSVEGRRDGYTF.

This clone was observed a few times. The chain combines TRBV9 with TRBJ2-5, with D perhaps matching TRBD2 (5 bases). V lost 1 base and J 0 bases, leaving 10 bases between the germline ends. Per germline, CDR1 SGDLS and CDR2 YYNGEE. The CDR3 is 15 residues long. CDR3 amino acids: CASSVRAGHQETQYF. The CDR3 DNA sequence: TGTGCCAGCAGCGTACGCGCGGGCCACCAAGAGACCCAGTACTTC.

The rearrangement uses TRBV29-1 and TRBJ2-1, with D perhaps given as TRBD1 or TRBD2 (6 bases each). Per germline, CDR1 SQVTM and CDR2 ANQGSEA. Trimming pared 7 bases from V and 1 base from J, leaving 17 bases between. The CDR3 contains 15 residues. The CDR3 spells CSATEGGRSYNEQFF. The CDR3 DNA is TGCAGCGCCACCGAGGGGGGCCGGTCCTACAATGAGCAGTTCTTC.

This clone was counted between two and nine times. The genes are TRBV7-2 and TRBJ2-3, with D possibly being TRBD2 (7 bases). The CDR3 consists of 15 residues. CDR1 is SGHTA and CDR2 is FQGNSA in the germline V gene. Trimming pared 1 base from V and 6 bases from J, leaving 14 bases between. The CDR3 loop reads CASSLDGGPPDTQYF. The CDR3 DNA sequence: TGTGCCAGCAGCTTAGACGGGGGGCCCCCCGATACGCAGTATTTT.

CDR3 sequence reads: CASGDSTTSEAFF. The DNA for the CDR3 is TGTGCCAGCGGGGACAGTACTACAAGTGAAGCTTTCTTT. The chain couples TRBV2 to TRBJ1-1, with 7 positions matching TRBD1. There are 13 residues in the CDR3. In germline, CDR1 is SNHLY, CDR2 FYNNEI. Trimming cost V 8 bases and J 7 bases; bases outside gene matches: 10.